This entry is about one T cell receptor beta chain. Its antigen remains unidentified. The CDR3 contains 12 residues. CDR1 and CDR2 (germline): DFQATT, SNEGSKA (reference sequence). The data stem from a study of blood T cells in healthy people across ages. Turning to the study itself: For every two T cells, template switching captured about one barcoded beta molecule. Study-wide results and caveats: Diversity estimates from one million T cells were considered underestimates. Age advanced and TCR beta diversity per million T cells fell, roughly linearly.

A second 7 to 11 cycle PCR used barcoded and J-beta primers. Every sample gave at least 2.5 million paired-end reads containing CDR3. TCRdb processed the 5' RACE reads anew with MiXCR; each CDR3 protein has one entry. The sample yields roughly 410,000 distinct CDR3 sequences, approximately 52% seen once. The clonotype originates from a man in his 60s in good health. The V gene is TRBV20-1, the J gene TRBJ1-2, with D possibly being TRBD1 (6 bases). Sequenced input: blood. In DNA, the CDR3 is TGCAGGGAAAGGGACATCCAGGGTGGCTACACCTTC. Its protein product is CRERDIQGGYTF.